Listed below are T cell receptor beta chains from one sample, sequenced in a study of patients and donors after allogeneic stem cell transplantation. In TCRdb, the RT-PCR reads were re-called with MiXCR into one record per CDR3 protein. The sample includes approximately 200,000 distinct CDR3 sequences, 14% seen only once; the top ten take about 9.9%. The specimen sequenced was blood, either unsorted or a sorted T cell fraction (not recorded which). The receptor set was obtained from a human donor who was either an allogeneic HSCT recipient or a stem cell or donor lymphocyte infusion donor (not recorded which). It is not recorded whose cells these are; they may come from a transplant donor. Each CDR3 is given with its conserved first and last residue. A D gene is named only where the DNA matches it firmly. The listing skips clone size in some rows; elsewhere it reads once, few, many or a size class.

v_gene	abundance	d_gene	j_gene	CDR3aa	CDR3nt
TRBV5-6	many	-	TRBJ2-7	CASSFRGKQYF	TGTGCCAGCAGCTTCCGGGGTAAGCAGTACTTC
TRBV20-1	few	TRBD2	TRBJ2-3	CSALREADTQYF	TGCAGTGCACTCCGGGAGGCAGATACGCAGTATTTT
TRBV4-2	-	-	TRBJ2-5	CASSQGPPRVYQETQYF	TGTGCCAGCAGCCAAGGCCCTCCCCGGGTGTACCAAGAGACCCAGTACTTC
TRBV12-3/TRBV12-4	many	-	TRBJ2-5	CASSFFAAGQETQYF	TGTGCCAGCAGTTTTTTCGCCGCGGGACAAGAGACCCAGTACTTC
TRBV29-1	few	-	TRBJ2-7	CSVAGTAGSYEQYF	TGCAGCGTTGCTGGGACAGCGGGATCCTACGAGCAGTACTTC
TRBV9	-	-	TRBJ1-5	CASSVGGNSNQPQHF	TGTGCCAGCAGCGTAGGAGGGAACAGCAATCAGCCCCAGCATTTT
TRBV7-2	few	TRBD1	TRBJ2-7	CATGQKTYEQYF	TGTGCAACGGGACAGAAAACCTACGAGCAGTACTTC
TRBV29-1	-	-	TRBJ1-2	CSVQQGGYGYTF	TGCAGCGTCCAACAGGGCGGGTATGGCTACACCTTC
TRBV15	-	TRBD1	TRBJ2-1	CATSRWDRVGNEQFF	TGTGCCACCAGCCGTTGGGACAGGGTTGGAAATGAGCAGTTCTTC
TRBV5-1	many	-	TRBJ1-2	CASSVENRFYGYTF	TGCGCCAGCAGTGTGGAGAACAGATTCTATGGCTACACCTTC
TRBV30	-	TRBD1	TRBJ1-2	CAWGDRNYGYTF	TGTGCCTGGGGGGACAGGAACTATGGCTACACCTTC
TRBV20-1	few	-	TRBJ1-2	CSASGIGDTYYGYTF	TGCAGTGCTAGTGGGATCGGGGACACTTACTATGGCTACACCTTC
TRBV5-1	-	-	TRBJ2-4	CASSLGGNENIQYF	TGCGCCAGCAGCTTGGGTGGGAACGAAAACATTCAGTACTTC
TRBV7-6	many	-	TRBJ1-1	CASSADLNTEAFF	TGTGCCAGCAGTGCTGACCTGAACACTGAAGCTTTCTTT
TRBV10-3	-	-	TRBJ1-2	CAISAGKGGYTF	TGTGCCATCAGTGCAGGAAAAGGTGGCTACACCTTC
TRBV3-1	many	-	TRBJ1-2	CASSQDPRTGGYTF	TGTGCCAGCAGCCAAGATCCCAGGACGGGCGGCTACACCTTC
TRBV19	-	-	TRBJ1-4	CASSIRTATNEKLFF	TGTGCCAGTAGCATCCGGACAGCAACTAATGAAAAACTGTTTTTT
TRBV18	-	TRBD1	TRBJ1-2	CASSPDDRGGYTF	TGTGCCAGCTCACCAGATGACAGGGGTGGCTACACCTTC
TRBV6-2/TRBV6-3	-	-	TRBJ2-3	CASSYSDRTGTQYF	TGTGCCAGCAGTTACTCAGACCGTACGGGTACGCAGTATTTT
TRBV7-2	many	TRBD2	TRBJ2-3	CASSLGLADDTQYF	TGTGCCAGCAGCCTCGGACTAGCGGACGATACGCAGTATTTT
TRBV3-1	-	TRBD1	TRBJ2-3	CASSPPGTGGSDTQYF	TGTGCCAGCAGTCCCCCCGGGACAGGGGGTTCAGATACGCAGTATTTT
TRBV2	-	-	TRBJ1-3	CASRRTDLSGNTIYF	TGTGCCAGCAGACGAACGGACCTCTCTGGAAACACCATATATTTT
TRBV5-1	many	TRBD1	TRBJ1-5	CASSLGQGANQPQHF	TGCGCCAGCAGCCTGGGACAGGGGGCGAATCAGCCCCAGCATTTT
TRBV12-3/TRBV12-4	few	TRBD1	TRBJ1-5	CASSRTGATNQPQHF	TGTGCCAGCAGTCGGACAGGGGCCACCAATCAGCCCCAGCATTTT
TRBV28	few	-	TRBJ1-2	CASSLWQGSGYTF	TGTGCCAGCAGTTTATGGCAAGGGTCTGGCTACACCTTC
TRBV5-8	-	-	TRBJ2-2	CASSLYRRTANTGELFF	TGTGCCAGCAGCTTGTATAGGCGCACGGCGAACACCGGGGAGCTGTTTTTT
TRBV10-3	many	-	TRBJ2-3	CAISVRRQVVDTQYF	TGTGCCATCAGTGTAAGGAGACAGGTCGTGGATACGCAGTATTTT
TRBV18	many	TRBD1	TRBJ2-7	CASSPSGTGGIEQYF	TGTGCCAGCTCACCCTCTGGGACAGGAGGAATCGAGCAGTACTTC
TRBV12-3/TRBV12-4	-	TRBD2	TRBJ2-3	CASSFRTSGRNTQYF	TGTGCCAGCAGTTTCCGGACTAGCGGGAGGAATACGCAGTATTTT
TRBV29-1	many	TRBD2	TRBJ2-3	CSVVGISSGGGVSTDTQYF	TGCAGCGTTGTAGGGATTTCTAGCGGCGGGGGAGTAAGCACAGATACGCAGTATTTT
TRBV20-1	-	-	TRBJ1-1	CSARGQREFNTEAFF	TGCAGTGCTAGAGGTCAGAGGGAATTCAACACTGAAGCTTTCTTT
TRBV19	-	-	TRBJ2-3	CASSIRQISTDTQYF	TGTGCCAGTAGTATACGGCAGATTAGCACAGATACGCAGTATTTT
TRBV19	-	-	TRBJ1-1	CASRGGVWAEAFF	TGTGCCAGTAGGGGAGGGGTTTGGGCTGAAGCTTTCTTT
TRBV29-1	many	-	TRBJ1-3	CSAREGSSGNTIYF	TGCAGCGCCCGCGAGGGTAGCTCTGGAAACACCATATATTTT
TRBV2	few	TRBD2	TRBJ2-3	CASRETSGGGTDTQYF	TGTGCCAGCAGGGAGACTAGCGGGGGCGGTACAGATACGCAGTATTTT
TRBV3-1	few	TRBD1	TRBJ1-2	CASSHDRESYGYTF	TGTGCCAGCAGCCATGACAGGGAATCCTATGGCTACACCTTC
TRBV27	many	-	TRBJ1-1	CASTPGAGSRGTEAFF	TGTGCCAGCACCCCAGGAGCAGGGTCGAGGGGCACTGAAGCTTTCTTT
TRBV29-1	many	-	TRBJ2-1	CSSPRGNGEGQFF	TGCAGCTCCCCCAGGGGCAACGGGGAGGGTCAGTTCTTC
TRBV7-8	-	TRBD1	TRBJ1-2	CASSLGQQGFESGYTF	TGTGCCAGCAGCTTAGGACAACAGGGGTTCGAGAGTGGCTACACCTTC
TRBV5-4	many	TRBD2	TRBJ2-2	CASSSGTRTTGELFF	TGTGCCAGCAGTTCCGGGACTAGGACGACCGGGGAGCTGTTTTTT
TRBV12-3/TRBV12-4	few	TRBD1	TRBJ1-1	CASSPDRPPRSTEAFF	TGTGCCAGCAGTCCGGACAGGCCCCCGAGAAGTACTGAAGCTTTCTTT
TRBV12-3/TRBV12-4	few	-	TRBJ2-7	CASSRAGPGYEQYF	TGTGCCAGCAGTAGAGCAGGTCCGGGTTACGAGCAGTACTTC
TRBV20-1	-	TRBD2	TRBJ2-1	CSARVGGRGARYNEQFF	TGCAGTGCTAGAGTAGGTGGGCGGGGGGCCCGCTACAATGAGCAGTTCTTC
TRBV6-1	many	TRBD2	TRBJ2-3	CASRDSGLAGGTDTQYF	TGTGCCAGCAGGGACAGTGGACTAGCGGGAGGAACAGATACGCAGTATTTT
TRBV12-3/TRBV12-4	-	-	TRBJ1-3	CASSFRDPSSGNTIYF	TGTGCCAGCAGTTTCCGGGACCCTAGCTCTGGAAACACCATATATTTT
TRBV7-2	few	TRBD2	TRBJ2-5	CASSFGLALETQYF	TGTGCCAGCAGCTTTGGACTAGCCCTAGAGACCCAGTACTTC
TRBV7-9	-	-	TRBJ1-4	CASSPRRSTNEKLFF	TGTGCCAGCAGCCCGCGACGGTCAACTAATGAAAAACTGTTTTTT
TRBV30	few	-	TRBJ1-5	CAWAQGSSQPQHF	TGTGCCTGGGCCCAGGGTTCCAGTCAGCCCCAGCATTTT
TRBV6-5	-	-	TRBJ2-7	CASSYSEWSYEQYF	TGTGCCAGCAGTTACTCTGAGTGGTCCTACGAGCAGTACTTC
TRBV5-6	-	TRBD1	TRBJ2-3	CASSLGGTGWTDTQYF	TGTGCCAGCAGCTTGGGCGGGACAGGGTGGACAGATACGCAGTATTTT
TRBV2	-	-	TRBJ2-6	CASSGRARSGANVLTF	TGTGCCAGCAGTGGCAGGGCTCGCTCTGGGGCCAACGTCCTGACTTTC
TRBV5-6	-	-	TRBJ2-1	CASSLGVGEQFF	TGTGCCAGCAGCCTTGGGGTGGGTGAGCAGTTCTTC
TRBV5-1	many	-	TRBJ1-4	CASSLNLPGTNEKLFF	TGCGCCAGCAGCCTCAATTTACCTGGGACTAATGAAAAACTGTTTTTT
TRBV5-6	many	TRBD2	TRBJ2-1	CASSLELAGGMYNEQFF	TGTGCCAGCAGCTTGGAGCTAGCGGGAGGGATGTACAATGAGCAGTTCTTC
TRBV3-1	few	-	TRBJ2-5	CASSQVPARGTQYF	TGTGCCAGCAGCCAAGTACCCGCCAGGGGGACCCAGTACTTC
TRBV2	many	TRBD2	TRBJ2-1	CASSESGGAGIGDEQFF	TGTGCCAGCAGTGAGTCCGGGGGGGCGGGTATTGGTGATGAGCAGTTCTTC
TRBV9	-	-	TRBJ2-7	CASSVDGSFYEQYF	TGTGCCAGCAGCGTAGATGGAAGTTTCTACGAGCAGTACTTC
TRBV20-1	few	TRBD2	TRBJ2-3	CSAREASGGTDTQYF	TGCAGTGCTAGAGAAGCAAGCGGGGGCACAGATACGCAGTATTTT
TRBV7-2	many	-	TRBJ1-1	CASNPIPGSNTEAFF	TGTGCCAGCAACCCCATCCCGGGGTCAAACACTGAAGCTTTCTTT